The subject of this entry is one T cell receptor beta chain. It lacks a known antigen. No base qualities exist here, and no much larger clone lies one base off it. Donors were a few dozen systemically healthy Caucasian individuals from Russia aged about 6 to 100 years. Ten milliliters of peripheral blood were drawn from each donor into EDTA-treated Vacutainer tubes. Ficoll-Paque density-gradient centrifugation was used to isolate PBMCs, with at least 6.5 million per sample. Trizol reagent was used to extract total RNA from PBMCs, with at least 6 micrograms per sample. Naive CD45RAhigh/CD27high T cell percentages were measured by flow cytometry on a PBMC aliquot from every donor. The library was produced with 5' RACE. Sequenced on an Illumina HiSeq 2500. The second PCR ran for about 6 to 11 cycles and used a J-beta primer mix along with a sample-barcoded 5' primer. A template-switch 5' adaptor carrying 12 random nucleotides introduced a unique molecular identifier onto each TCR beta cDNA molecule. Each sample yielded at least 2.5 million CDR3-containing paired-end reads. First-strand cDNA was synthesized from all RNA with the Mint cDNA synthesis kit, primed by a TRBC-specific oligonucleotide. After uracil-DNA glycosylase treatment, a first 18-cycle PCR used universal primers M1SS and BC2_uni_R on all cDNA. The authors' analysis ran thus. For normalization, 1 million high-quality reads, each with a distinct molecular identifier, were randomly selected from each sample. Instead of being binned into consensus sequences, reads with shared molecular identifiers were discarded. MiTCR, set to a Q25 quality threshold and the strictest error-elimination algorithm, was used for CDR3 identification, clonotype clustering and error correction. A nonparametric unseen species model with Euler transformation was used to estimate lower-bound total TCR beta diversity. TCRdb reprocessed the public reads (quality trimming at Q25 with fastp, clone calling with MiXCR) and kept in-frame beta chains. Here each entry gathers all rows of one CDR3 protein and keeps the most common genes and DNA. The V and J calls and clone size come from TCRdb's table, not from the authors' own analysis. Recorded for this sample are 800,000 to 1,000,000 distinct CDR3 sequences; about 48% of them occurred a single time. Of the sample, roughly 13% is held by the ten largest clones.

These data come from a study of blood T cells in healthy people across ages (dated by TCRdb to between 2014 and 2017). Looking at the study overall: In model experiments, template switching captured roughly one uniquely barcoded TCR beta cDNA molecule for every two T cells. Using deep sequencing normalized with unique cDNA molecular identifiers, the study measured how TCR beta repertoire diversity changes with age. The donors were divided into four age groups: young (average roughly 17 years), middle-aged (about 40), aged (about 60) and long-lived (around 87). To avoid experimental bias, donors of different ages were randomly spread across the sequencing lanes. For two donors (one aged 18 to 29 and one aged 80 or older), the study analyzed two additional independent replicas of 1 million unique cDNA reads from the same blood draw.

Broader findings and caveats from the paper: Because donor CMV infection status was unknown, age-related changes in expanded clonotypes were potentially confounded. The percentage of naive T cells measured by flow cytometry correlated strongly with observed TCR beta diversity. Estimates of total diversity based on one million sequenced T cells were regarded as lower bounds and as underestimates. Because profiling used bulk unsorted PBMCs, naive and antigen-experienced compartments could not be compared conclusively. Observed TCR beta diversity per million T cells fell roughly linearly with age, and a significant reduction was already apparent by age around 40. Compared with the aged group, the long-lived group had more naive CD4+ T cells, fewer expanded clones and increased TCR diversity, suggesting age selection.

In the germline V gene, CDR1 corresponds to KGHSH and CDR2 to LQKENI. The CDR3 goes from the cysteine to the phenylalanine over 17 residues. The only DNA kept is the CDR3, 51 bases in frame from the first base. V is pruned by 2 bases and J by 0 bases, leaving 8 bases of the junction without a gene match. The sequencing sample was made of blood. The V gene is TRBV18 and the J gene is TRBJ1-2; 8 junctional bases match TRBD1. This TCR came from a man aged 30 to 45 in good health. The CDR3 corresponds to CASSPIQGQDTNYGYTF. The base sequence is TGTGCCAGCTCACCAATCCAGGGACAGGATACTAACTATGGCTACACCTTC.